This TCR beta chain was profiled in a study of T cell changes during pregnancy in multiple sclerosis. With 5 bases removed from V and 8 bases from J, the gap between germline ends came to 16 bases. Per the germline V gene, CDR1 is MGHRA and CDR2 is YSYEKL. The CDR3 contains 14 residues. Using immunoSEQ multiplex PCR, the repertoire was profiled, and TCRdb retains in-frame clones only, with some absent. The repertoire holds tens of thousands of clones, 85% to 95% seen once, with approximately 3% in the top ten. The chain combines TRBV4-1 with TRBJ2-1; TRBD2 might be the D (6 bases). The sequence was collected from a female donor in good health, enrolled as a control in a pregnancy study. The sequencing used CD8+ T cells from peripheral blood mononuclear cells, collected in the third trimester of pregnancy. The CDR3 DNA follows: TGCGCCAGCAGCACATCAGCGGGTCTCGATGAGCAGTTCTTC. Amino acids: CASSTSAGLDEQFF.